The next 21 T cell receptor beta chains were all read from a single sample in a study of OX40 agonist ivuxolimab in advanced cancers. The method was immunoSEQ multiplex PCR; TCRdb's version includes in-frame clones alone and lacks a portion of them. Among around 63,000 clones listed, 80% to 95% were seen once. The sample here was CD4+ or CD8+ T cells sorted from blood, taken in a trial of the OX40 agonist ivuxolimab. The receptors come from an adult with an advanced solid tumor such as melanoma, head and neck, liver or kidney cancer.

The V gene is TRBV9, the J gene TRBJ2-1; 13 bases match TRBD2. CDR1 is SGDLS, CDR2 YYNGEE, per germline. The V and J ends lost 0 bases and 9 bases, in that order; junction bases with no gene match: 0. The CDR3 runs 14 residues. DNA of the CDR3: TGTGCCAGCAGCGTAGGACTAGCGGGAGGTGAGCAGTTCTTC. Amino acids: CASSVGLAGGEQFF. The variable domain in full, with the rest retrieved from reference TRBV9 and TRBJ2-1, is DSGVTQTPKHLITATGQRVTLRCSPRSGDLSVYWYQQSLDQGLQFLIQYYNGEERAKGNILERFSAQQFPDLHSELNLSSLELGDSALYFCASSVGLAGGEQFFGPGTRLTVL.

The chain employs TRBV29-1 and TRBJ2-2, with TRBD2 as a possible D gene (6 bases). Per germline, CDR1 SQVTM and CDR2 ANQGSEA. The CDR3 loop spans 14 amino acids. Trimming took 4 bases from V and 4 from J, leaving 13 bases between them. CDR3 amino acids: CSVGGGALTGELFF. The DNA of the CDR3 is TGCAGCGTTGGTGGAGGGGCCCTCACCGGGGAGCTGTTTTTT.

J is TRBJ1-1 and V is TRBV30, with D tentatively TRBD1 (6 bases). The CDR3 has 13 residues. Germline V gene sequence: CDR1 GTSNPN, CDR2 SVGIG (reference sequence). V was cut by 3 bases and J by 2 bases, with 10 bases left in between. CDR3 DNA: TGTGCCTGGAGGGCAGGGACAAACACTGAAGCTTTCTTT. This translates into CAWRAGTNTEAFF. Full variable domain (missing parts from reference TRBV30 and TRBJ1-1): SQTIHQWPATLVQPVGSPLSLECTVEGTSNPNLYWYRQAAGRGLQLLFYSVGIGQISSEVPQNLSASRPQDRQFILSSKKLLLSDSGFYLCAWRAGTNTEAFFGQGTRLTVV.

This chain connects TRBV6-1 to TRBJ2-7; possibly TRBD2 for D (6 bases). CDR3 size: 13 residues. Germline V gives CDR1 MNHNS, CDR2 SASEGT. CDR3 loop: CGVSWGEAYEQYF. The CDR3 coding sequence is TGTGGCGTTTCCTGGGGGGAAGCCTACGAGCAGTACTTC.

The table lists this clone with a count of one. The gene calls are TRBV27 and TRBJ2-7; D may be TRBD1 or TRBD2 (5 bases each). The CDR3 totals 15 residues. Looked up from germline, CDR1 is MNHEY and CDR2 is SMNVEV (reference sequence). V gave up 0 bases and J gave up 4 bases, with 13 bases separating them. CDR3 in DNA: TGTGCCAGCAGTTTATCTTATGGGGGTACGTACGAGCAGTACTTC. Translating gives CASSLSYGGTYEQYF.

This clone has a handful of counts. The genes are TRBV21-1 and TRBJ1-2. TRBV21-1 is noted as a pseudogene. The CDR3 runs 12 residues. In nucleotides, the CDR3 is TGTGCCAGCTTAGATGGTGGCTATGGCTACACCTTC. Translated, it gives CASLDGGYGYTF.

The V gene is TRBV5-1, the J gene TRBJ2-1; perhaps TRBD2 as D (5 bases). V lost 0 bases and J 3 bases, leaving 10 bases between the germline ends. The CDR3 is 15 amino acids. CDR1 SGHRS and CDR2 YFSETQ come from the germline V gene. CDR3 DNA: TGCGCCAGCAGCTTGGTGGAGGCAGGCTACAATGAGCAGTTCTTC. This translates into CASSLVEAGYNEQFF.

Here the CDR3 reads CASSSRLAGARDEQYF. In DNA form, the CDR3 reads TGTGCCAGTAGTTCCAGACTAGCGGGGGCTCGGGACGAGCAGTACTTC. V and J are TRBV19 and TRBJ2-7, with 12 nucleotides matching TRBD2. Trimming cost V 5 bases and J 5 bases; bases outside gene matches: 10. CDR1 and CDR2 from the germline V gene are LNHDA and SQIVND (reference sequence). The CDR3 consists of 16 residues.

This sequence joins TRBV19 and TRBJ2-7, with D perhaps matching TRBD1 (5 bases). Per germline, CDR1 LNHDA and CDR2 SQIVND (reference sequence). The CDR3 totals 14 residues. V lost 6 bases, J lost 0 bases, and 12 bases lay in between. In nucleotides, the CDR3 is TGTGCCAGTAGCTCCGCCCAGGGCTCCTACGAGCAGTACTTC. It encodes CASSSAQGSYEQYF.

As DNA, the CDR3 is TGTGCCAGCACCGTGGGACTCACCTACGAGCAGTACTTC. Its protein product is CASTVGLTYEQYF. The V and J genes are TRBV28 and TRBJ2-5, with D tentatively TRBD2 (6 bases). Matching the DNA end better, TRBJ2-7 makes the J call doubtful. The CDR3 consists of 13 residues. CDR1 is MDHEN and CDR2 is SYDVKM in the germline V gene.

The chain combines TRBV6-5 with TRBJ2-7; unclear D gene. Per germline, CDR1 MNHEY and CDR2 SVGAGI. Trimming cost V 4 bases and J 5 bases, with 9 bases left between them. The CDR3 is 12 amino acids. The CDR3 spells CASSSRADEQYF. The CDR3 DNA follows: TGTGCCAGCAGTTCCCGAGCAGACGAGCAGTACTTC.

The chain carries TRBV14 and TRBJ2-1; D gene ambiguous. Trimming cost V 5 bases and J 0 bases, with 8 bases left between them. The CDR3 loop spans 14 amino acids. Germline V gene sequence: CDR1 SGHDN, CDR2 FVKESK. For the CDR3, the DNA is TGTGCCAGCAGCTCGCGTGTCTCCTACAATGAGCAGTTCTTC. Amino acids: CASSSRVSYNEQFF.

The CDR3 protein is CASRGLWGPGNQPQHF. DNA of the CDR3: TGCGCCAGCAGGGGGTTGTGGGGGCCCGGCAATCAGCCCCAGCATTTT. V gene TRBV10-1 combines with J gene TRBJ1-5; a possible D gene is TRBD1 (6 bases). Trimming took off 6 bases at V and 2 bases at J, with 17 bases between the two ends. Germline V gives CDR1 WNHNN, CDR2 SYGVQD (reference sequence). The CDR3 is made up of 16 amino acids.

V usage is TRBV27 and J usage is TRBJ2-1; D is undetermined. Per the germline V gene, CDR1 is MNHEY and CDR2 is SMNVEV (reference sequence). The CDR3 is 13 residues long. Trimming removed 7 bases at V and 2 bases at J, with 9 bases between. As DNA, the CDR3 is TGTGCCAGCATGTTAACAGCCTACAATGAGCAGTTCTTC. This sequence encodes CASMLTAYNEQFF.

J is TRBJ2-7 and V is TRBV2; D assignment may be TRBD1 or TRBD2 (5 bases each). Germline V lookup: CDR1 SNHLY, CDR2 FYNNEI. This CDR3 contains 14 residues. V shed 7 bases and J shed 0 bases, with 13 bases lying between them. The CDR3 is CASTRDAVSYEQYF. The CDR3 DNA reads TGTGCCAGCACCCGGGACGCCGTCTCCTACGAGCAGTACTTC.

This rearrangement joins TRBV7-9 to TRBJ2-5, with TRBD2 matching over 14 bases. The DNA end lines up better with TRBJ2-7; the J call may be wrong. In germline, CDR1 is SEHNR, CDR2 FQNEAQ (reference sequence). The CDR3 extends over 15 amino acids. The CDR3 spells CASSLGTSGSYEQYF. Written as DNA, the CDR3 is TGTGCCAGCAGCCTAGGGACTAGCGGGAGTTACGAGCAGTACTTC.

V is TRBV6-4 and J is TRBJ2-2, with D perhaps TRBD1 (5 bases). The CDR3 sequence is 15 residues long. From germline, CDR1 is MRHNA and CDR2 SNTAGT. V lost 5 bases and J lost 3, with 13 bases in between. Written as DNA, the CDR3 is TGTGCCAGCAGTTATTCAGGGTTTCACACCGGGGAGCTGTTTTTT. This gives the protein CASSYSGFHTGELFF.

V and J are TRBV28 and TRBJ2-5, with TRBD1 matching over 12 bases. Germline-derived CDR1 and CDR2 are MDHEN and SYDVKM. Trimming cost V 4 bases and J 4 bases; bases outside gene matches: 10. There are 17 residues in the CDR3. CDR3 nucleotide sequence: TGTGCCAGCAGTTCCCGGGGGACAGGGGGCCTCGGAGAGACCCAGTACTTC. It translates to CASSSRGTGGLGETQYF.

The chain uses TRBV5-5 and TRBJ2-7, with D hard to call. V was cut by 3 bases and J by 5 bases, with 9 bases left in between. Germline lookup yields CDR1 SGHKS and CDR2 YYEKEE (reference sequence). This CDR3 has 12 residues. Here the CDR3 reads CASSYASHEQYF. As DNA, the CDR3 is TGTGCCAGCAGCTACGCATCCCACGAGCAGTACTTC.

J is TRBJ2-3 and V is TRBV5-8, with 9 bases matching TRBD2. Unmatched junction bases numbered 14, after V lost 0 bases and J lost 6 bases. The CDR3 runs to 18 residues. Per the germline V gene, CDR1 is SGHTS and CDR2 is YDEGEE. In DNA, the CDR3 is TGTGCCAGCAGCTTGGGGTTAGCGGGAGTCGAAATGGGTGATACGCAGTATTTT. Translating gives CASSLGLAGVEMGDTQYF.

The J gene is TRBJ2-7, the V gene TRBV9; D is perhaps TRBD2 (5 bases). The germline gives CDR1 SGDLS, CDR2 YYNGEE. This CDR3 contains 14 residues. V lost 4 bases, J lost 3 bases, and 14 bases lay in between. The CDR3 DNA reads TGTGCCAGCAGCCCCTCACTAGGAGACTACGAGCAGTACTTC. Translated, it gives CASSPSLGDYEQYF.